A single T cell receptor beta chain is shown here with its context. It lacks a known antigen. One base away there is no much larger clone; base qualities are not given. The intended sense of this specimen's treatment or condition label: some 20 received Ad26.COV2.S at low or high dose, single or two shots; roughly 5 received placebo; per-sample allocation not given. For vaccine and placebo recipients, the sequenced repertoires came from samples collected on day 63 after the first injection. Cohort 1b enrolled about two dozen adults aged 18-55 years at a single site in Boston, USA, between 29 July and 7 August 2020. Ad26.COV2.S was a replication-incompetent adenovirus type 26 vector expressing a prefusion-stabilized SARS-CoV-2 spike protein from the original Wuhan strain. The sample belongs to a study of Ad26.COV2.S vaccination and SARS-CoV-2 variants (TCRdb year 2021). Context from the whole study: Donors in the vaccine arm were drawn from COV1001, a multicentre, randomized, double-blind, placebo-controlled phase I-IIa trial testing Ad26.COV2.S in healthy adults. Participants in the trial were split at random into five groups of five each, receiving low-dose or high-dose Ad26.COV2.S once or twice, or else placebo on both occasions. Ad26.COV2.S was given intramuscularly at 5x10^10 or 1x10^11 viral particles, as a single shot or as two shots 56 days apart. Investigators did not know the trial group allocation while performing experiments and assessing outcomes. TCRbeta repertoire sequencing served as the tool for gauging how specific and how broad the SARS-CoV-2-reactive T cell receptors were following Ad26.COV2.S vaccination. The TCR-sequenced set comprised approximately 32 samples: around 20 Ad26.COV2.S vaccine recipients, 5 placebo recipients and 8 SARS-CoV-2 convalescent individuals. What the work shows at the level of the full study, not this receptor alone: The study lacked the statistical power to compare responses across vaccine doses or regimens. Non-spike TCR breadth was comparable between vaccine and placebo recipients, consistent with the vaccine containing only spike. After vaccination, substantial breadth of spike-specific CD8+ and CD4+ T cell responses was reported. The authors noted that the TCR breadth and depth analyses may have underestimated total T cell responses. Higher spike-specific TCR breadth was observed in Ad26.COV2.S recipients than in placebo recipients (P = 0.0014).

The immunoSEQ Assay was used to sequence TCRbeta CDR3 regions. After extraction, genomic DNA underwent amplification by bias-controlled multiplex PCR, followed by high-throughput sequencing. The paper's processing steps were these. Collapsing and filtering of sequences were performed to quantify the absolute abundance of each unique TCRbeta CDR3 region. Usable DNA was measured by amplifying reference genes present in all nucleated cells, and TCRbeta template counts were normalized to that usable DNA to estimate T cell fraction. Repertoire TCRs were annotated as SARS-CoV-2-specific by exact matching of V gene, CDR3 amino acid sequence and J gene to a known reactive TCR set. The reference SARS-CoV-2 TCR set was obtained from MIRA and was filtered for enrichment in COVID-19-positive ImmuneCODE repertoires, whereby public or cross-reactive TCRs were removed. Using the MIRA antigens, annotated TCRs were further analysed by specific ORF or by position within an ORF. Breadth was defined as the number of annotated unique rearrangements divided by the total number of unique productive rearrangements, and depth was defined as the summed frequency of the annotated unique rearrangements. Two-sided Wilcoxon rank-sum tests were used to compare TCR breadth between groups. TCRdb obtained this table from immuneACCESS and retained in-frame rearrangements with V and J assigned. These tables miss some clones; where compared with another copy, unresolved V genes account for less than half of the shortfall, and the remainder is unexplained. V and J calls plus clone size are reproduced from that table; the DNA served to infer D and trimming. Counted in this sample were 400,000 to 450,000 clones; about 90% of them appeared once. Approximately 1.6% of the sample goes to the ten largest clones.

Here the sequenced sample was peripheral blood, taken in a trial of Ad26.COV2.S vaccine versus placebo. This TCR was sampled from a person aged 18-60 years who received the Ad26.COV2.S COVID-19 vaccine or a placebo.

The DNA sequence reads TGTGCCAGCAGCTGGACAGGGGACACTGAAGCTTTCTTT. Protein translation: CASSWTGDTEAFF. The V gene is TRBV13 and the J gene is TRBJ1-1, with 9 junctional bases fitting TRBD1. The germline V gene (reference sequence) specifies PRHDT as CDR1 and FYEKMQ as CDR2. The junction shows trimming of 4 bases on V and 3 bases on J, and the gene matches do not reach 0 bases of it. There are 13 amino acids in the CDR3, from cysteine to phenylalanine inclusive. CDR3 DNA only is kept here, 39 bases in frame from base 1.